Given below is one TCR beta chain in context. The antigen is unknown. These data are taken from a study of Tregs in tolerant kidney transplant recipients. Study results and caveats: Few patients were studied, so findings need validation in larger groups. This study did not directly address biological reproducibility. Tregs expanded with activated donor B cells seemed most donor-specific.

The data were produced by immunoSEQ multiplex PCR, yet TCRdb's version contains in-frame clones alone and is incomplete. Of about 240,000 clones in the sample, 80% to 85% were seen once. CD4+CD25+CD127- Tregs, CD4+CD25- non-Tregs, CD4 and CD8 cells were sorted. The source of this sequence is a human donor in good health. Sequences were obtained from CD4+ T cells from blood.

DNA for the CDR3: TGTGCCAGTAGTTTTTGGGGGACCAGGACTGGAAACACCATATATTTT. It codes for CASSFWGTRTGNTIYF. The V call is TRBV19, the J call TRBJ1-3; D might be TRBD1 (5 bases). Trimming removed 5 bases at V and 2 bases at J, with 16 bases between. CDR3 length equals 16 residues. Germline CDR1 LNHDA, CDR2 SQIVND (reference sequence).